This TCR beta chain was documented in a study of T cell changes during pregnancy in multiple sclerosis (dated by TCRdb to the late 2010s). Regarding the complete study: In women with multiple sclerosis, the researchers looked at how the T cell repertoire shifted as pregnancy progressed.

The receptor library was made with the immunoSEQ multiplex PCR assay. TCRdb obtained this table from immuneACCESS and retained in-frame rearrangements with V and J assigned. These tables miss some clones; where compared with another copy, unresolved V genes account for less than half of the shortfall, and the remainder is unexplained. The sample table shows approximately 65,000 clones, and roughly nine tenths are seen once. The ten biggest clones cover approximately 0.69% of the sample. Remarks on this clone: The antigen this receptor binds is unknown. No base quality information exists; no much larger clone differs at one position.

The CDR3 measures 13 amino acids from cysteine to phenylalanine. Solely the CDR3 DNA is kept, with 39 bases framed from the first base. Looking up the germline V gene yields CDR1 MNHNS and CDR2 SASEGT. V loses 6 bases of germline sequence and J loses 2 bases, and the interval between the two ends is 10 bases. Sequenced material: CD4+ T cells from peripheral blood mononuclear cells, taken in the first trimester of pregnancy. This TCR came from a female donor with multiple sclerosis, enrolled in a pregnancy study. Here the chain combines TRBV6-1 and TRBJ1-1; the best D guess is TRBD1, with 6 bases matching. The CDR3 region reads CASRGTHNTEAFF. The DNA is as follows: TGTGCCAGCAGGGGGACACATAACACTGAAGCTTTCTTT.